Below, 4 T cell receptor beta chains from the same sample are listed, as sequenced in a study of T cells expressing NK-cell markers. TCRdb re-called the 5' RACE reads; one entry per CDR3 protein, DNA not given. The sample has 550,000 or so distinct CDR3 sequences. Sequences were obtained from blood T cells: a sorted CD56 or NKG2C T cell subset, CD4+ or CD8+ T cells, or bulk PBMC T cells (not recorded which). These receptors were collected from a man between 18 and 35 years old in good health.

The rearrangement links TRBV4-2 to TRBJ1-1. This CDR3 spans 16 amino acids. Germline lookup yields CDR1 LGHNA and CDR2 YNFKEQ. CDR3 in amino acids: CASTPLGGPVNTEAFF.

The chain has TRBV2 and TRBJ2-2; TCRdb lists TRBD2, though no DNA is available to test this call. From germline, CDR1 is SNHLY and CDR2 FYNNEI. This CDR3 is built from 13 residues. Here the CDR3 reads CASSALVAGELFF. Looking up the rest from reference TRBV2 and TRBJ2-2 gives the full variable domain: EPEVTQTPSHQVTQMGQEVILRCVPISNHLYFYWYRQILGQKVEFLVSFYNNEISEKSEIFDDQFSVERPDGSNFTLKIRSTKLEDSAMYFCASSALVAGELFFGEGSRLTVL.

The gene calls are TRBV30 and TRBJ2-1; the D gene TCRdb calls, TRBD1, cannot be checked with no DNA. Germline CDR1 is GTSNPN and CDR2 is SVGIG (reference sequence). This CDR3 has 13 residues. Here the CDR3 reads CAWDRGGYNEQFF.

The V and J genes are TRBV29-1 and TRBJ1-2; TCRdb's D gene call, TRBD1, goes unchecked for lack of DNA. Germline values: CDR1 SQVTM, CDR2 ANQGSEA. The CDR3 length is 16 residues. CDR3 sequence: CSVGKPVDRGGRGYTF. Drawing the rest from reference TRBV29-1 and TRBJ1-2, the complete variable domain is SAVISQKPSRDICQRGTSLTIQCQVDSQVTMMFWYRQQPGQSLTLIATANQGSEATYESGFVIDKFPISRPNLTFSTLTVSNMSPEDSSIYLCSVGKPVDRGGRGYTFGSGTRLTVV.